These T cell receptor beta chains were read from a single sample in a study of T-cell memory formation after mild COVID-19. One entry per CDR3 protein, called by TCRdb with MiXCR from the 5' RACE reads. The repertoire holds around 340,000 distinct CDR3 sequences, with approximately 14% as singletons. Sequenced material: PBMCs or a T cell subset sorted from them (not recorded which). All receptors derive from a man between 18 and 29 years old who had mild COVID-19 (a few samples of this study predate the infection). Cell type and time point are not known. The CDR3 runs from the conserved cysteine through the conserved F or W. The D gene is left open where the match is weak. Clone sizes are given selectively: once, few, many, or a class where the clone is expanded.

j_call	d_call	clone_size	v_call	cdr3_aa	cdr3_nt
TRBJ1-2	-	few	TRBV12-3/TRBV12-4	CASSLIPRVYGYTF	TGTGCCAGCAGTTTAATCCCCAGGGTATATGGCTACACCTTC
TRBJ1-1	-	-	TRBV6-5	CASSQGPRFFF	TGTGCCAGCAGTCAAGGACCTCGGTTTTTCTTT
TRBJ2-3	-	few	TRBV6-5	CASSYSVGAGGTDTQYF	TGTGCCAGCAGTTACTCGGTAGGGGCAGGAGGCACAGATACGCAGTATTTT
TRBJ1-5	-	few	TRBV2	CASSALTGHQPQHF	TGTGCCAGCAGTGCGTTAACAGGTCATCAGCCCCAGCATTTT
TRBJ1-1	-	few	TRBV18	CASSPQGPNTEAFF	TGTGCCAGCTCACCACAGGGGCCGAACACTGAAGCTTTCTTT
TRBJ1-5	-	-	TRBV30	CAWSRATGYSNQPQHF	TGTGCCTGGAGCAGGGCCACAGGATATAGCAATCAGCCCCAGCATTTT
TRBJ2-2	-	many	TRBV11-2	CASSLEAGPGELFF	TGTGCCAGCAGCTTAGAGGCGGGGCCGGGGGAGCTGTTTTTT
TRBJ1-1	-	-	TRBV6-5	CASGRWGGGGTEAFF	TGTGCCAGCGGAAGGTGGGGGGGCGGTGGCACTGAAGCTTTCTTT
TRBJ2-7	TRBD2	-	TRBV12-3/TRBV12-4	CASSSRLAGGPYEQYF	TGTGCCAGCAGTTCCAGGCTGGCGGGGGGGCCCTACGAGCAGTACTTC
TRBJ2-5	-	few	TRBV20-1	CPWACGEETQYF	TGCCCCTGGGCTTGCGGGGAAGAGACCCAGTACTTC
TRBJ2-3	-	few	TRBV7-2	CASSFQGGPTTDTQYF	TGTGCCAGCAGCTTCCAGGGGGGGCCTACCACAGATACGCAGTATTTT
TRBJ2-7	TRBD1	-	TRBV20-1	CSARDPSGGDRGQEQYF	TGCAGTGCTAGAGATCCCAGCGGGGGGGACAGGGGGCAAGAGCAGTACTTC
TRBJ2-4	-	-	TRBV5-1	CASSSTGIQNIQYF	TGCGCCAGCAGCTCCACAGGGATCCAAAACATTCAGTACTTC
TRBJ2-1	TRBD2	many	TRBV5-1	CASRNPSGAYNEQFF	TGCGCCAGCAGAAATCCTAGCGGGGCTTACAATGAGCAGTTCTTC
TRBJ1-6	-	-	TRBV4-3	CASSPKVNSPLHF	TGCGCCAGCAGCCCAAAAGTTAATTCACCCCTCCACTTT
TRBJ1-5	-	few	TRBV18	CASSPDNYNQPQHF	TGTGCCAGCTCACCAGACAATTATAACCAGCCCCAGCATTTT
TRBJ1-1	-	-	TRBV4-3	CASSQTSRDKWMNTEAFF	TGCGCCAGCAGCCAGACTTCCCGGGACAAGTGGATGAACACTGAAGCTTTCTTT
TRBJ1-5	-	-	TRBV20-1	CSASSGPQPQHF	TGCAGTGCTAGTTCAGGGCCTCAGCCCCAGCATTTT
TRBJ2-3	-	-	TRBV3-1	CASSQGFDTQYF	TGTGCCAGCAGTCAGGGATTCGATACGCAGTATTTT
TRBJ2-1	TRBD2	few	TRBV10-3	CAISGDWQGGSYNEQFF	TGTGCCATCAGCGGCGATTGGCAGGGAGGGAGTTACAATGAGCAGTTCTTC
TRBJ2-5	TRBD2	-	TRBV7-8	CASSPAGGPETQYF	TGTGCCAGCAGCCCAGCGGGGGGGCCGGAGACCCAGTACTTC
TRBJ2-3	-	few	TRBV11-1	CASSRLDWGADTQYF	TGTGCCAGCAGCCGTCTCGATTGGGGGGCAGATACGCAGTATTTT
TRBJ2-5	-	few	TRBV29-1	CSSVAETQYF	TGCAGCTCTGTGGCGGAGACCCAGTACTTC
TRBJ2-1	-	many	TRBV6-2/TRBV6-3	CASSYSSPFNPSYNEQFF	TGTGCCAGCAGTTACTCTTCTCCTTTTAACCCATCATACAATGAGCAGTTCTTC
TRBJ2-1	-	-	TRBV7-2	CASSSTGLEQFF	TGTGCCAGCAGCTCTACGGGGTTGGAGCAGTTCTTC
TRBJ1-2	TRBD1	-	TRBV4-1	CASSGTVGRGYTF	TGCGCCAGCAGCGGGACAGTCGGACGTGGCTACACCTTC
TRBJ1-6	TRBD1	-	TRBV27	CASSWGTGPWNSPLHF	TGTGCCAGCAGTTGGGGGACAGGGCCATGGAATTCACCCCTCCACTTT
TRBJ1-6	-	-	TRBV4-3	CASSLYWGPPNNSPLHF	TGCGCCAGCAGCCTCTACTGGGGCCCGCCTAATAATTCACCCCTCCACTTT
TRBJ1-2	-	-	TRBV9	CASSQEGRYGYTF	TGTGCCAGCAGTCAAGAAGGTAGATATGGCTACACCTTC
TRBJ1-2	-	few	TRBV5-1	CASSSGIGYNYGYTF	TGCGCCAGCAGCTCCGGGATCGGGTATAACTATGGCTACACCTTC
TRBJ1-3	-	many	TRBV7-6	CASSPGGSSGNTIYF	TGTGCCAGCAGCCCCGGTGGGAGCTCTGGAAACACCATATATTTT
TRBJ2-3	-	-	TRBV4-1	CASSHHGTPADTQYF	TGCGCCAGCAGCCACCACGGGACGCCGGCGGATACGCAGTATTTT
TRBJ1-5	-	-	TRBV15	CATSSQLGGAGPQHF	TGTGCCACCAGCAGTCAGTTGGGGGGGGCAGGGCCCCAGCATTTT
TRBJ2-2	-	-	TRBV7-3	CASSPGIGANTGELFF	TGTGCCAGCAGCCCAGGGATAGGGGCGAACACCGGGGAGCTGTTTTTT
TRBJ2-1	-	-	TRBV5-6	CASSLDRDVAGYNEQFF	TGTGCCAGCAGCTTGGACCGGGACGTAGCTGGTTACAATGAGCAGTTCTTC
TRBJ2-4	-	few	TRBV5-1	CASSVGQLKNIQYF	TGCGCCAGCAGCGTGGGACAACTGAAAAACATTCAGTACTTC
TRBJ1-1	-	few	TRBV12-3/TRBV12-4	CATVQGMTEAFF	TGTGCCACTGTACAGGGTATGACTGAAGCTTTCTTT
TRBJ1-1	TRBD1	-	TRBV6-2/TRBV6-3	CASSYSHHRGNTEAFF	TGTGCCAGCAGTTACTCGCACCACAGGGGGAACACTGAAGCTTTCTTT
TRBJ1-6	-	few	TRBV7-6	CASSPPGGLNSPLHF	TGTGCCAGCAGCCCCCCCGGGGGACTTAATTCACCCCTCCACTTT
TRBJ2-3	-	few	TRBV5-1	CASSFLGGSPDTQYF	TGCGCCAGCAGCTTTTTAGGGGGTTCCCCAGATACGCAGTATTTT
TRBJ2-3	-	-	TRBV28	CASSILTDTQYF	TGTGCCAGCAGTATCCTGACAGATACGCAGTATTTT
TRBJ2-1	-	few	TRBV18	CASSPAAGYNEQFF	TGTGCCAGCTCACCGGCGGCAGGCTACAATGAGCAGTTCTTC
TRBJ2-4	TRBD2	many	TRBV20-1	CSARGGNIQYF	TGCAGTGCTAGGGGGGGGAACATTCAGTACTTC
TRBJ2-5	-	many	TRBV5-1	CASSLILATQETQYF	TGCGCCAGCAGCTTGATCTTGGCAACTCAAGAGACCCAGTACTTC
TRBJ2-2	-	-	TRBV6-2/TRBV6-3	CASGGGAGYTGELFF	TGTGCCAGCGGAGGCGGGGCAGGTTACACCGGGGAGCTGTTTTTT
TRBJ2-3	TRBD2	few	TRBV11-1	CASSSPVLGGGTDTQYF	TGTGCCAGCAGCTCGCCCGTTCTTGGCGGGGGGACGGATACGCAGTATTTT
TRBJ2-7	TRBD2	few	TRBV5-1	CASSSGGVPYEQYF	TGCGCCAGCTCAAGCGGGGGGGTGCCCTACGAGCAGTACTTC
TRBJ2-1	TRBD2	few	TRBV4-1	CASSQAGLRSYNEQFF	TGCGCCAGCAGCCAGGCGGGACTACGCTCCTACAATGAGCAGTTCTTC
TRBJ1-5	TRBD1	-	TRBV4-1	CASSPWTGGQPQHF	TGCGCCAGCAGCCCCTGGACAGGGGGTCAGCCCCAGCATTTT
TRBJ2-1	TRBD2	-	TRBV10-3	CAISDPLAGASSYNEQFF	TGTGCCATCAGTGACCCACTAGCGGGGGCTAGCTCCTACAATGAGCAGTTCTTC
TRBJ2-3	-	few	TRBV5-1	CASSLELSGGGTDTQYF	TGCGCCAGCAGCTTGGAATTGTCGGGGGGCGGCACAGATACGCAGTATTTT